The 3 T cell receptor beta chains below all came from one sample that was sequenced in a study of technical replicates of blood from a handful of donors. Using immunoSEQ multiplex PCR, the repertoire was profiled, and TCRdb retains in-frame clones only, with some absent. The sample contains approximately 58,000 clones, 70% to 90% of which appear only once. Material: PBMCs. Receptor source: a human donor in good health. Some clones in this sample may be carry-over from other donors' samples.

The rearrangement joins TRBV6-5 to TRBJ1-2, with 7 positions matching TRBD1. CDR1 and CDR2 (germline): MNHEY, SVGAGI. The CDR3 length is 14 residues. The J segment lost 4 bases and the V segment lost 8 bases, leaving 10 bases of the junction unmatched. CDR3 bases: TGTGCCAGCGGGCCCACCGACAGGGTCTATGGCTACACCTTC. It codes for CASGPTDRVYGYTF.

This chain uses TRBV6-5 with TRBJ2-3, with 9 bases matching TRBD2. The V gene end was trimmed by 2 bases and the J gene end by 5 bases; junction bases not matched to a gene: 5. The germline V gene encodes CDR1 MNHEY and CDR2 SVGAGI. This CDR3 is built from 15 residues. The CDR3 protein is CASSYQLAGVDTQYF. In DNA, the CDR3 is TGTGCCAGCAGTTACCAATTAGCGGGGGTAGATACGCAGTATTTT.

The V call is TRBV5-1, the J call TRBJ2-3; 10 nucleotides align to TRBD2. V lost 2 bases and J lost 0; bases outside the gene matches: 9. The germline V gene encodes CDR1 SGHRS and CDR2 YFSETQ. There are 18 residues in the CDR3. CDR3 loop: CASSFQSGRARSTDTQYF. The CDR3 coding sequence is TGCGCCAGCAGCTTCCAGAGCGGGAGGGCCCGGAGCACAGATACGCAGTATTTT. Full variable domain (rest looked up from reference TRBV5-1 and TRBJ2-3): KAGVTQTPRYLIKTRGQQVTLSCSPISGHRSVSWYQQTPGQGLQFLFEYFSETQRNKGNFPGRFSGRQFSNSRSEMNVSTLELGDSALYLCASSFQSGRARSTDTQYFGPGTRLTVL.